The 31 T cell receptor beta chains in this list originate from one sample, sequenced in a study of shared clonotypes between healthy human individuals (dated by TCRdb to 2018 to 2021). The library relied on the immunoSEQ multiplex PCR assay. Not all clones reach the TCRdb copy of this immuneACCESS table, which keeps in-frame sequences only. Checked studies attribute under half of the gap to unresolved V genes and leave the rest unexplained. The sample includes approximately 2.4 million clones, with approximately 96% observed a single time. Roughly 0.13% of the sample goes to the ten largest clones. Sequencing input: naive CD4+ T cells sorted from blood. The sample's cell subset or site label, in plain terms: CD45RA+ positively selected. These receptors originate from a man aged 18 to 29 in good health.

The rearrangement uses TRBV13 and TRBJ1-3; D not resolved. Germline CDR1 reads PRHDT; CDR2 reads FYEKMQ (reference sequence). The CDR3 covers 15 residues. V lost 1 base to trimming and J lost 1 base, with 8 bases between them. CDR3 region: CASSLDQTSGNTIYF. In DNA form, the CDR3 reads TGTGCCAGCAGCTTAGACCAGACTTCTGGAAACACCATATATTTT.

Remarks on this clone: This CDR3 is also generated by other DNA sequences in the sample. J is TRBJ1-5 and V is TRBV28, with no clear D. V lost 5 bases, J lost 4 bases, and 6 bases lay in between. Looked up from germline, CDR1 is MDHEN and CDR2 is SYDVKM. The CDR3 totals 12 residues. CDR3 in DNA: TGTGCCAGCAGTCCAGCTAATCAGCCCCAGCATTTT. Translation: CASSPANQPQHF.

This chain joins TRBV6-5 and TRBJ2-1, with 7 positions matching TRBD2. The V and J ends lost 8 bases and 3 bases, in that order; junction bases with no gene match: 10. Per germline, CDR1 MNHEY and CDR2 SVGAGI. The CDR3 length is 15 residues. The CDR3 DNA follows: TGTGCCAGCTCTGCCGGGAGGAACCTCTACAATGAGCAGTTCTTC. Its translation: CASSAGRNLYNEQFF.

The chain employs TRBV10-3 and TRBJ1-4, with D tentatively TRBD1 (5 bases). This CDR3 has 16 residues. Germline V CDR1 and CDR2: ENHRY, SYGVKD. V was shortened by 3 bases and J by 0 bases, with 11 bases between the two germline ends. The CDR3 sequence is CAISDRVGTTNEKLFF. The CDR3 DNA reads TGTGCCATCAGTGACAGGGTGGGGACAACTAATGAAAAACTGTTTTTT.

This clone was recorded once. The chain couples TRBV6-1 to TRBJ1-4, with D unresolved. The CDR3 is 15 amino acids. Trimming took 5 bases from V and 3 from J, leaving 13 bases between them. The germline gives CDR1 MNHNS, CDR2 SASEGT. CDR3 in DNA: TGTGCCAGCAGTCCCGTGGGGTTGGCTAATGAAAAACTGTTTTTT. Translating it yields CASSPVGLANEKLFF.

The gene calls are TRBV5-1 and TRBJ1-2; 8 bases line up with TRBD1. V dropped 0 bases and J dropped 8; count of bases not matched to a gene: 12. The germline V gene encodes CDR1 SGHRS and CDR2 YFSETQ. CDR3 size: 16 residues. CDR3 sequence: CASSLEFGQGAGGYTF. DNA of the CDR3: TGCGCCAGCAGCTTGGAGTTTGGGCAGGGGGCTGGCGGCTACACCTTC.

The gene calls are TRBV2 and TRBJ1-4; 7 nucleotides match TRBD1. Trimming removed 10 bases from V and 4 bases from J; junction bases left unmatched: 6. The CDR3 spans 13 residues. CDR1 SNHLY and CDR2 FYNNEI come from the germline V gene. This CDR3 reads CANQQGINEKLFF. The CDR3 coding sequence is TGTGCCAACCAACAGGGGATTAATGAAAAACTGTTTTTT.

The chain is built from TRBV4-3 and TRBJ2-1; 7 nucleotides line up with TRBD2. The V and J ends lost 0 bases and 0 bases, in that order; junction bases with no gene match: 11. Germline assignment: CDR1 LGHNA and CDR2 YSLEER. This CDR3 spans 19 amino acids. CDR3 sequence (DNA): TGCGCCAGCAGCCAAGATTCCAGCGGGGTTATTAGCTCCTACAATGAGCAGTTCTTC. Protein: CASSQDSSGVISSYNEQFF.

The chain combines TRBV2 with TRBJ1-6; a weak D match, TRBD1 (5 bases). Per the germline V gene, CDR1 is SNHLY and CDR2 is FYNNEI. The V and J ends lost 6 bases and 8 bases respectively, with 11 bases between them. CDR3 length: 13 residues. The CDR3 is CASRGTPHSPLHF. The CDR3 coding sequence is TGTGCCAGCAGAGGGACCCCGCATTCACCCCTCCACTTT.

The gene calls are TRBV18 and TRBJ2-5; 10 bases are shared with TRBD2. Germline V gene data show CDR1 as KGHSH and CDR2 as LQKENI. This CDR3 has 18 residues. J lost 5 bases, V lost 0 bases, and 12 bases had no gene match. The CDR3 DNA reads as TGTGCCAGCTCACCACCTCTATCACTAGCGGGACCAGGGGAGACCCAGTACTTC. Protein: CASSPPLSLAGPGETQYF. Variable domain in full (rest from reference TRBV18 and TRBJ2-5): NAGVMQNPRHLVRRRGQEARLRCSPMKGHSHVYWYRQLPEEGLKFMVYLQKENIIDESGMPKERFSAEFPKEGPSILRIQQVVRGDSAAYFCASSPPLSLAGPGETQYFGPGTRLLVL.

The chain links TRBV6-1 to TRBJ2-5; D remains unclear. The V and J ends lost 8 bases and 2 bases respectively, with 12 bases between them. Germline V CDR1 and CDR2: MNHNS, SASEGT. The CDR3 has 13 residues. CDR3 nucleotide sequence: TGTGCCAGCGGTCGGCTATATCAAGAGACCCAGTACTTC. Its protein product is CASGRLYQETQYF.

A single count supports this clone. V usage is TRBV6-5 and J usage is TRBJ1-3, with D uncertain. V was cut by 6 bases and J by 3 bases, with 12 bases left in between. This CDR3 contains 14 residues. Germline CDR1 reads MNHEY; CDR2 reads SVGAGI. The CDR3 loop reads CASSGPGYGNTIYF. In nucleotides, the CDR3 is TGTGCCAGCAGCGGCCCGGGTTATGGAAACACCATATATTTT.

The rearrangement uses TRBV19 and TRBJ2-7; 8 bases are a match to TRBD1. From germline, CDR1 is LNHDA and CDR2 SQIVND (reference sequence). V lost 7 bases and J lost 6; bases outside the gene matches: 14. The CDR3 sequence is 15 residues long. The CDR3 loop reads CASNPGQAYQGEQYF. The DNA of the CDR3 is TGTGCCAGTAACCCGGGACAGGCCTACCAGGGCGAGCAGTACTTC.

Only a few counts were recorded for this clone. This sample includes further DNA sequences coding for the same CDR3. This rearrangement joins TRBV30 to TRBJ1-1; no firm D call. The CDR3 contains 12 residues. Germline CDR1 is GTSNPN and CDR2 is SVGIG (reference sequence). The V and J ends lost 3 bases and 0 bases respectively, with 5 bases between them. CDR3 loop: CAWRDMNTEAFF. The CDR3 DNA sequence: TGTGCCTGGAGAGACATGAACACTGAAGCTTTCTTT.

The genes are TRBV6-5 and TRBJ2-3, with D perhaps TRBD2 (6 bases). V gave up 5 bases and J gave up 3 bases, with 12 bases separating them. The CDR3 is 14 residues long. CDR1 is MNHEY and CDR2 is SVGAGI in the germline V gene. The chain's CDR3 is CASSRTSWTDTQYF. The CDR3 region has the DNA TGTGCCAGCAGTCGTACTAGCTGGACAGATACGCAGTATTTT.

The chain joins TRBV20-1 to TRBJ1-1, with no clear D. CDR1 is DFQATT and CDR2 is SNEGSKA in the germline V gene (reference sequence). V lost 0 bases and J lost 6, with 5 bases in between. This CDR3 is 11 amino acids long. The DNA for the CDR3 is TGCAGTGCTAGAGATGGCCCTGAAGCTTTCTTT. Translated: CSARDGPEAFF.

The V and J genes are TRBV5-1 and TRBJ1-2; 9 nucleotides match TRBD1. V was clipped by 0 bases and J by 7 bases; unmatched bases: 4. CDR1 is SGHRS and CDR2 is YFSETQ in the germline V gene. The CDR3 has 14 amino acids. The CDR3: CASSLDRGLAGYTF. The CDR3 nucleotides read TGCGCCAGCAGCTTGGACAGGGGGCTGGCTGGCTACACCTTC. The full variable domain, with the rest looked up from reference TRBV5-1 and TRBJ1-2, is KAGVTQTPRYLIKTRGQQVTLSCSPISGHRSVSWYQQTPGQGLQFLFEYFSETQRNKGNFPGRFSGRQFSNSRSEMNVSTLELGDSALYLCASSLDRGLAGYTFGSGTRLTVV.

The chain combines TRBV18 with TRBJ2-1; possible D gene TRBD2, 5 bases. V was trimmed by 5 bases and J by 5 bases, leaving 7 bases between them. Germline CDR1 and CDR2: KGHSH and LQKENI. The CDR3 runs 12 residues. CDR3 sequence reads: CASSRGNNEQFF. In DNA, the CDR3 is TGTGCCAGCTCAAGAGGGAACAATGAGCAGTTCTTC.

Here the CDR3 reads CASSEYGRGGGYTF. The CDR3 DNA follows: TGTGCCAGCAGTGAATATGGAAGGGGAGGCGGCTACACCTTC. The gene calls are TRBV25-1 and TRBJ1-2; possibly TRBD1 for D (5 bases). This CDR3 contains 14 residues. Germline V gene data show CDR1 as MGHDK and CDR2 as SYGVNS. Between the trimmed V and J ends, which lost 0 bases and 8 bases, there was a span of 13 bases.

The CDR3 sequence is CASSIAGTASYNEQFF. The CDR3, as DNA: TGTGCCAGTAGTATAGCCGGGACAGCTAGCTACAATGAGCAGTTCTTC. The chain is built from TRBV19 and TRBJ2-1; TRBD1 matches at 7 bases. The V gene end was trimmed by 1 base and the J gene end by 3 bases; junction bases not matched to a gene: 6. Germline V gene lookup returns CDR1 LNHDA and CDR2 SQIVND (reference sequence). CDR3 size: 16 residues.

The chain joins TRBV18 to TRBJ1-2; 8 positions agree with TRBD1. The V gene's germline CDR1 is KGHSH and CDR2 LQKENI. The V segment lost 3 bases and the J segment 13 bases; nucleotides outside the gene matches: 7. The CDR3 is 12 residues long. The CDR3, as DNA: TGTGCCAGCTCACCCAGCGGAACAGGGGGCACCTTC. This sequence encodes CASSPSGTGGTF.

A word on this clone: This specimen includes other DNA sequences encoding the same CDR3. This chain links TRBV4-1 with TRBJ1-5; 7 bases agree with TRBD1. The CDR3 totals 15 residues. Germline loops: CDR1 MGHRA, CDR2 YSYEKL. V gave up 1 base and J gave up 3 bases; unmatched junction bases: 3. In DNA form, the CDR3 reads TGCGCCAGCAGCCAAGGTGACAGGGTCAATCAGCCCCAGCATTTT. Its translation is CASSQGDRVNQPQHF.

CDR3 sequence: CASSFLDRGLGNSPLHF. CDR3 sequence (DNA): TGTGCCAGCAGTTTCTTGGACAGGGGGCTTGGTAATTCACCCCTCCACTTT. V usage is TRBV28 and J usage is TRBJ1-6; 11 nucleotides match TRBD1. This CDR3 comprises 17 residues. V dropped 3 bases and J dropped 6; count of bases not matched to a gene: 7. Germline CDR1 reads MDHEN; CDR2 reads SYDVKM.

The chain joins TRBV2 to TRBJ2-1; 9 bases agree with TRBD2. With V trimmed by 7 bases and J by 8 bases, 3 bases remained unmatched. The germline V gene has CDR1 SNHLY and CDR2 FYNNEI. The CDR3 extends over 12 amino acids. The CDR3, as DNA: TGTGCCAGCAAGGGACTAGCAGATGAGCAGTTCTTC. As protein: CASKGLADEQFF.

The chain uses TRBV7-6 and TRBJ1-2, with TRBD1 matching 8 bases. The CDR3 spans 15 residues. After removal of 2 bases from V and 6 bases from J, the junction contained 8 bases not matched to a gene. Germline CDR1 reads SGHVS; CDR2 reads FNYEAQ. Here the CDR3 reads CASSLQGALSHGYTF. The CDR3 DNA follows: TGTGCCAGCAGCTTACAGGGGGCTCTCAGCCATGGCTACACCTTC.

J is TRBJ2-7 and V is TRBV6-1; TRBD1 or TRBD2 may be the D gene (5 bases each). Looked up from germline, CDR1 is MNHNS and CDR2 is SASEGT. This CDR3 region has 15 residues. Trimming removed 4 bases at V and 0 bases at J, with 13 bases between. The CDR3 here is CASSVGTSYSYEQYF. CDR3 nucleotides: TGTGCCAGCAGTGTGGGGACCTCATACTCCTACGAGCAGTACTTC.

This clone has a single count. V gene TRBV9 combines with J gene TRBJ2-3; unclear D gene. Trimming pared 0 bases from V and 2 bases from J, leaving 10 bases between. The V gene's germline CDR1 is SGDLS and CDR2 YYNGEE. The CDR3 length is 15 residues. CDR3 DNA sequence: TGTGCCAGCAGCGTAGACTCCTTTATCACAGATACGCAGTATTTT. It specifies CASSVDSFITDTQYF.

This chain links TRBV11-2 with TRBJ2-4; 8 nucleotides align to TRBD2. Germline-derived CDR1 and CDR2 are SGHAT and FQNNGV. The junction had 18 bases not matched to a gene; V was cut back by 5 bases and J by 9 bases. This CDR3 is built from 17 residues. The CDR3: CASSPRPAGALGAIQYF. CDR3 in DNA: TGTGCCAGCAGCCCTCGCCCAGCGGGGGCCCTAGGTGCCATTCAGTACTTC.

V is TRBV7-9 and J is TRBJ2-7, with D perhaps matching TRBD2 (6 bases). V lost 11 bases, J lost 6 bases, and 11 bases lay in between. Germline V CDR1 and CDR2: SEHNR, FQNEAQ (reference sequence). The CDR3 extends over 10 amino acids. DNA for the CDR3: TGTGCCGTTGGGGGGTTCGAGCAGTACTTC. Translation gives CAVGGFEQYF.

The rearrangement joins TRBV5-1 to TRBJ1-6, with 9 bases that match TRBD1. There are 15 residues in the CDR3. Germline loops: CDR1 SGHRS, CDR2 YFSETQ. The trim removed 3 bases at V and 5 bases at J, leaving 3 bases unmatched. This CDR3 reads CASSSTGGNNSPLHF. The DNA for the CDR3 is TGCGCCAGCAGCTCGACAGGGGGTAATAATTCACCCCTCCACTTT.

The chain uses TRBV7-8 and TRBJ1-5, with D possibly matching TRBD1 (6 bases). CDR1 SGHVS and CDR2 FQNEAQ come from the germline V gene. The V and J ends lost 3 bases and 5 bases respectively, with 17 bases between them. There are 16 residues in the CDR3. The CDR3 loop is CASSFEGGSLDQPQHF. Written as DNA, the CDR3 is TGTGCCAGCAGCTTCGAGGGGGGATCGCTAGATCAGCCCCAGCATTTT.